This TCR beta chain appears in the sequencing data of a study of CD8 T cells in ankylosing spondylitis. Broader study findings: One TCR beta motif, made up of several highly homologous variants, appeared characteristic of ankylosing spondylitis blood.

About this clonotype itself: The antigen remains undetermined.

TCRdb ran MiXCR on the 5' RACE reads and lists one entry per CDR3 protein. The table lists about 100,000 distinct CDR3 sequences, roughly 8.7% of them singletons. Germline CDR1 DFQATT, CDR2 SNEGSKA (reference sequence). The CDR3 extends over 14 amino acids. The germline V and J ends were trimmed by 3 bases and 1 base, with 13 bases remaining between them. The receptor's source is a male donor with ankylosing spondylitis or in good health (not recorded which). The chain carries TRBV20-1 and TRBJ2-7, with D possibly matching TRBD2 (6 bases). The sequenced material came from blood, either unsorted or a sorted T cell fraction (not recorded which). The CDR3 bases are TGCAGTGCTAGGCGGGGCCCTTTTTCCTACGAGCAGTACTTC. Its protein product is CSARRGPFSYEQYF.